One and the same sample provided the 11 T cell receptor beta chains below, sequenced in a study of shared clonotypes between healthy human individuals (TCRdb year 2020). Preparation of the library involved the immunoSEQ multiplex PCR assay. This immuneACCESS table, as held by TCRdb, lists in-frame sequences with V and J called but not all clones. Of the missing ones, under half trace to an unresolved V gene in checked studies; the others have no known cause. Across this sample there are a few hundred thousand clones, with about 74% seen only once. Of the sample, around 10% falls within the top ten clones. Sequencing was carried out using memory CD4+ T cells sorted from blood. This specimen's cell subset or site label, interpreted: CD45RA-negative fraction. These receptors all stem from a man aged 25 to 45 in good health.

This clone was observed a handful of times. The V call is TRBV15, the J call TRBJ1-1; 9 bases map to TRBD1. Per germline, CDR1 LNHNV and CDR2 YYDKDF (reference sequence). This CDR3 has 14 residues. V dropped 5 bases and J dropped 6; count of bases not matched to a gene: 7. The chain's CDR3 is CATSAWTGDPEAFF. In DNA, the CDR3 is TGTGCCACCAGCGCCTGGACAGGGGACCCTGAAGCTTTCTTT.

The chain carries TRBV28 and TRBJ2-3; D is unclear. The germline V gene has CDR1 MDHEN and CDR2 SYDVKM. With 7 bases removed from V and 2 bases from J, the gap between germline ends came to 28 bases. The CDR3 is made up of 19 amino acids. The CDR3 sequence: CASKTPYTLRSSYTDTQYF. The CDR3 DNA reads as TGTGCCAGCAAAACCCCATATACCCTCCGGTCGTCCTACACAGATACGCAGTATTTT.

At least ten counts were recorded for this clone. The chain combines TRBV21-1 with TRBJ1-5. TRBV21-1 represents a pseudogene. The CDR3 has 14 amino acids. In DNA form, the CDR3 reads TGTGCCAGCAGCAAAGTAGGGAGCAATCAGCCCCAGCATTTT. Residues: CASSKVGSNQPQHF.

This clone was seen a few times. V gene TRBV15 combines with J gene TRBJ1-1, with D perhaps TRBD1 (6 bases). This CDR3 is 15 amino acids long. Germline CDR1 and CDR2: LNHNV and YYDKDF (reference sequence). Between the trimmed V and J ends, which lost 0 bases and 6 bases, there was a span of 14 bases. DNA of the CDR3: TGTGCCACCAGCAGAGAAGGTTGGGGGGCGGCTGAAGCTTTCTTT. This gives the protein CATSREGWGAAEAFF. Supplemented by reference TRBV15 and TRBJ1-1, the full variable domain reads DAMVIQNPRYQVTQFGKPVTLSCSQTLNHNVMYWYQQKSSQAPKLLFHYYDKDFNNEADTPDNFQSRRPNTSFCFLDIRSPGLGDTAMYLCATSREGWGAAEAFFGQGTRLTVV.

V is TRBV28 and J is TRBJ1-1; D is unclear. The CDR3 covers 11 residues. Trimming removed 6 bases at V and 10 bases at J, with 12 bases between. CDR1 and CDR2 (germline): MDHEN, SYDVKM. In nucleotides, the CDR3 is TGTGCCAGCAGAGACGGACCCGGAGCTTTCTTT. This encodes CASRDGPGAFF.

The CDR3 sequence is CASRTGSGGAFF. The DNA for the CDR3 is TGTGCCAGCAGGACAGGGAGTGGAGGGGCTTTCTTT. This chain connects TRBV2 to TRBJ1-1, with TRBD1 matching 7 bases. Germline V gene lookup returns CDR1 SNHLY and CDR2 FYNNEI. This CDR3 spans 12 amino acids. The J segment lost 11 bases and the V segment lost 6 bases, leaving 9 bases of the junction unmatched.

The rearrangement uses TRBV15 and TRBJ2-5, with D maybe TRBD2 (5 bases). The V end was cut by 1 base, the J end by 5 bases, with 8 bases between. This CDR3 has 13 amino acids. The germline CDR1 and CDR2 sequences are LNHNV and YYDKDF (reference sequence). This chain's CDR3 is CATSRAPGETQYF. DNA of the CDR3: TGTGCCACCAGCAGAGCCCCGGGGGAGACCCAGTACTTC.

The table lists this clone with a count of one. The chain is built from TRBV4-2 and TRBJ2-7; no definite D call. Germline CDR1 and CDR2: LGHNA and YNFKEQ. Trimming took 0 bases from V and 2 from J, leaving 5 bases between them. The CDR3 contains 13 residues. The CDR3 DNA is TGTGCCAGCAGCCAAGAGATCCCCTACGAGCAGTACTTC. As protein: CASSQEIPYEQYF.

This clone was picked up one time. The J gene is TRBJ2-7, the V gene TRBV5-1, with TRBD2 identical over 7 bases. The CDR3 has 15 amino acids. The ends lost 7 bases at V and 0 bases at J; junction bases unmatched: 10. Germline V lookup: CDR1 SGHRS, CDR2 YFSETQ. The CDR3 protein is CASSASGDSSYEQYF. CDR3 DNA sequence: TGCGCCAGCTCGGCTAGCGGAGACAGCTCCTACGAGCAGTACTTC. Drawing the rest from reference TRBV5-1 and TRBJ2-7, the complete variable domain is KAGVTQTPRYLIKTRGQQVTLSCSPISGHRSVSWYQQTPGQGLQFLFEYFSETQRNKGNFPGRFSGRQFSNSRSEMNVSTLELGDSALYLCASSASGDSSYEQYFGPGTRLTVT.

About this clone: In the same sample, other DNA sequences code for this CDR3. This sequence joins TRBV28 and TRBJ1-2, with 10 bases fitting TRBD1. The CDR3 has 14 amino acids. V lost 7 bases and J lost 7; bases outside the gene matches: 9. In germline, CDR1 is MDHEN, CDR2 SYDVKM. The chain's CDR3 is CASTSPGTGVGYTF. For the CDR3, the DNA is TGTGCCAGCACCTCACCCGGGACAGGGGTTGGCTACACCTTC.

V is TRBV6-1 and J is TRBJ2-1, with 12 positions matching TRBD2. The CDR3 is 15 amino acids. Germline CDR1 MNHNS, CDR2 SASEGT. V shed 7 bases and J 9 bases; nucleotides not matched to a gene: 10. The CDR3 region is CASKSGLAGPGEQFF. DNA of the CDR3: TGTGCCAGCAAGTCAGGACTAGCGGGACCGGGTGAGCAGTTCTTC.